The TCR beta chain described here comes from a study of blood T cell repertoires in COVID-19. The V and J ends lost 5 bases and 6 bases respectively, with 16 bases between them. The CDR3 is 14 amino acids. Germline V CDR1 and CDR2: SEHNR, FQNEAQ (reference sequence). Study processing details: Cell counts per sample came from amplifying reference gene primers. Sequencing used immunoSEQ multiplex PCR; TCRdb keeps in-frame clones, though not all of them. D and trimming come from the DNA, and the V and J calls and clone size come from that table. The data contain about 500,000 clones, roughly 87% of them singletons.

The V call is TRBV7-9, the J call TRBJ2-5; maybe TRBD2 (6 bases). The specimen sequenced was PBMCs or T cells enriched from blood (not recorded which). The TCR sequence derives from a woman between 18 and 30 years old who had recovered from COVID-19. The CDR3 coding sequence is TGTGCCAGCAGCCCCCGACTAGTAATCCAGACCCAGTACTTC. It codes for CASSPRLVIQTQYF.